This T cell receptor beta chain originates from a study of T cell repertoires in cytomegalovirus infection. On the study more broadly: Epitope selection comprised recently identified HLA-C-restricted CMV epitopes and well-studied HLA-B-restricted CMV epitopes. Study-wide results and limits: Clonotypes of TCR beta that were HLA-C-restricted and CMV-specific dominated the ex vivo response. The cumulative frequency of public TCR beta families identified carriers of CMV plus the relevant HLA.

V was clipped by 8 bases and J by 6 bases, with 9 bases between them. This CDR3 is 11 amino acids long. The V gene's germline CDR1 is SNHLY and CDR2 FYNNEI. Each CDR3 protein is one row after TCRdb ran MiXCR on the reads. This table has 650,000 to 900,000 distinct CDR3 sequences, 25% to 30% appearing once. Details on this clonotype: The antigen is not known.

The sequence derives from a human donor in good health (CMV status not recorded). Some clones in this sample may be carry-over from other donors' samples. The source was cultured CD8+ T cells from PBMCs, collected from culture after CMV antigen stimulation. The chain is built from TRBV2 and TRBJ2-3; D is unresolved. CDR3 DNA: TGTGCCAGCGACCGGTGGGATACGCAGTATTTT. Protein sequence: CASDRWDTQYF.